This record covers a single T cell receptor beta chain. Its cognate antigen is unknown. Libraries were prepared by immunoSEQ multiplex PCR; TCRdb keeps only in-frame clonotypes and omits some of them. This table has about 29,000 clones, around 80% appearing once. The data stem from a study of a mutant IDH1 vaccine in newly diagnosed glioma. Across the whole study: Vaccination began 4-6 weeks post radiotherapy alone, or with temozolomide cycles. The earlier regimen, radiotherapy, temozolomide, or both, was most often both.

Documented time point: week 23, last vaccination. In the vaccine, a single dose held 300 ug of the mutant IDH1 20-mer peptide, along with topical imiquimod. Germline lookup yields CDR1 LNHDA and CDR2 SQIVND (reference sequence). This CDR3 has 16 residues. V was cut by 3 bases and J by 5 bases, with 17 bases left in between. The specimen was PBMCs, collected from a glioma patient whose treatment included an IDH1 peptide vaccine. The receptor was derived from a woman under 30 with glioma. The V and J genes are TRBV19 and TRBJ2-1, with a tentative D call TRBD1 (5 bases). The CDR3 sequence: CASSIKVSAGHNEQFF. CDR3 in DNA: TGTGCCAGTAGTATTAAAGTTTCGGCAGGGCACAATGAGCAGTTCTTC.